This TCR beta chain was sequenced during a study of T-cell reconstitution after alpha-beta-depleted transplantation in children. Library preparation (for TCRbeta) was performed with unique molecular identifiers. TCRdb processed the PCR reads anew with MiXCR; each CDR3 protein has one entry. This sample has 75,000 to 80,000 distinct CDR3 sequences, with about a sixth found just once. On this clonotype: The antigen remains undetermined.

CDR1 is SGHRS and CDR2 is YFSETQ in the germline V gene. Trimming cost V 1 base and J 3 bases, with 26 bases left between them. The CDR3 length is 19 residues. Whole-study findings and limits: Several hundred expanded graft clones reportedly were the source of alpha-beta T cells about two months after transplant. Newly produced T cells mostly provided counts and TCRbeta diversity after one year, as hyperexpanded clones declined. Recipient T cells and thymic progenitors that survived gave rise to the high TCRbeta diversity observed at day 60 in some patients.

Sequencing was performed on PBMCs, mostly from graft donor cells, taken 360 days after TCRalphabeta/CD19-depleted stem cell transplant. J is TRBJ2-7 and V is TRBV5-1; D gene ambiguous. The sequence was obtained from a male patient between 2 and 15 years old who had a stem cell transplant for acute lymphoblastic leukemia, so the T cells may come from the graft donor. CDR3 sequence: CASSLNPGPLTSVIYEQYF. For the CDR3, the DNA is TGCGCCAGCAGCTTGAATCCCGGGCCCCTCACCTCAGTTATCTACGAGCAGTACTTC.